Presented here are 12 T cell receptor beta chains from one specimen sequenced in a study of cytomegalovirus exposure and HLA in healthy donors. The method was immunoSEQ multiplex PCR; TCRdb's version includes in-frame clones alone and lacks a portion of them. The table records about 50,000 clones, about 92% of them present only once. The sample comprised PBMCs. These receptors were obtained from a woman under 30 in good health and CMV-seropositive.

The chain has TRBV7-2 and TRBJ1-2, with D maybe TRBD1 (6 bases). In germline, CDR1 is SGHTA, CDR2 FQGNSA. CDR3 length: 14 amino acids. With 1 base removed from V and 4 bases from J, the gap between germline ends came to 10 bases. DNA of the CDR3: TGTGCCAGCAGCTTAGGACGACAGGTCTATGGCTACACCTTC. It encodes CASSLGRQVYGYTF. Complete variable domain (other parts from reference TRBV7-2 and TRBJ1-2): GAGVSQSPSNKVTEKGKDVELRCDPISGHTALYWYRQSLGQGLEFLIYFQGNSAPDKSGLPSDRFSAERTGGSVSTLTIQRTQQEDSAVYLCASSLGRQVYGYTFGSGTRLTVV.

This rearrangement joins TRBV2 to TRBJ1-1, with 7 bases lining up with TRBD1. CDR1 is SNHLY and CDR2 is FYNNEI in the germline V gene. Losses at the gene ends were 9 bases for V and 5 bases for J; bases not matched to a gene: 6. The CDR3 spans 12 residues. The CDR3 is CARDRSRTEAFF. In DNA form, the CDR3 reads TGTGCCAGGGACAGGTCTCGTACTGAAGCTTTCTTT.

This chain links TRBV27 with TRBJ1-1; 11 positions agree with TRBD1. The V and J ends lost 5 bases and 5 bases, in that order; junction bases with no gene match: 7. CDR1 is MNHEY and CDR2 is SMNVEV in the germline V gene (reference sequence). This CDR3 has 15 residues. The CDR3 here is CASSHGQGAGTEAFF. DNA for the CDR3: TGTGCCAGCAGTCACGGACAGGGGGCGGGGACTGAAGCTTTCTTT.

The J gene is TRBJ1-1, the V gene TRBV7-9; TRBD1 matches at 7 bases. V was clipped by 5 bases and J by 4 bases; unmatched bases: 7. CDR1 and CDR2 from the germline V gene are SEHNR and FQNEAQ (reference sequence). The CDR3 loop spans 14 amino acids. The DNA of the CDR3 is TGTGCCAGCAGCACCAACAGGGGATTCACTGAAGCTTTCTTT. As protein: CASSTNRGFTEAFF.

The V call is TRBV9, the J call TRBJ1-1, with 7 bases fitting TRBD1. The CDR3 is 15 amino acids. V was clipped by 3 bases and J by 8 bases; unmatched bases: 13. Germline lookup yields CDR1 SGDLS and CDR2 YYNGEE. The CDR3 DNA reads as TGTGCCAGCAGCGGAAATCCCTCGGGACAGTTGGAAGCTTTCTTT. Amino acid sequence: CASSGNPSGQLEAFF. Together with reference TRBV9 and TRBJ1-1, the CDR3 gives the full variable domain: DSGVTQTPKHLITATGQRVTLRCSPRSGDLSVYWYQQSLDQGLQFLIQYYNGEERAKGNILERFSAQQFPDLHSELNLSSLELGDSALYFCASSGNPSGQLEAFFGQGTRLTVV.

V usage is TRBV28 and J usage is TRBJ2-7; 8 nucleotides line up with TRBD1. J lost 5 bases, V lost 6 bases, and 9 bases had no gene match. Per germline, CDR1 MDHEN and CDR2 SYDVKM. CDR3 length equals 14 residues. As DNA, the CDR3 is TGTGCCAGCAGGCCCGGGACAGGCCCCCACGAGCAGTACTTC. Its translation: CASRPGTGPHEQYF.

The chain recombines TRBV5-1 with TRBJ2-5, with 10 bases aligning to TRBD1. J was trimmed by 9 bases and V by 4 bases; bases with no gene match: 6. This CDR3 spans 13 amino acids. CDR1 is SGHRS, CDR2 YFSETQ, per germline. The CDR3 DNA is TGCGCCAGCAGCGTTTCGGGACAGGGGTCCCAGTACTTC. Amino acid sequence: CASSVSGQGSQYF.

The J gene is TRBJ2-5, the V gene TRBV27; TRBD1 matches at 9 bases. Germline-derived CDR1 and CDR2 are MNHEY and SMNVEV (reference sequence). This CDR3 has 16 residues. The trim removed 6 bases at V and 4 bases at J, leaving 12 bases unmatched. This CDR3 is CASSQGTGTGTETQYF. The CDR3 DNA follows: TGTGCCAGCAGCCAAGGGACCGGGACAGGGACAGAGACCCAGTACTTC.

The table lists this clone with a count of one. The chain is built from TRBV9 and TRBJ2-2; no reliable D call. The germline V gene has CDR1 SGDLS and CDR2 YYNGEE. The CDR3 length is 16 residues. V lost 3 bases and J lost 1, with 13 bases in between. For the CDR3, the DNA is TGTGCCAGCAGCGGCTCGAGCTTACTGAACACCGGGGAGCTGTTTTTT. Its protein is CASSGSSLLNTGELFF.

This sequence joins TRBV2 and TRBJ2-7, with a weak D call TRBD2 (7 bases). V gave up 11 bases and J gave up 4 bases, with 18 bases separating them. This CDR3 has 13 residues. The V gene's germline CDR1 is SNHLY and CDR2 FYNNEI. The CDR3 coding sequence is TGTGCCGCAGCGAGGGGGGGCCAGTACGAGCAGTACTTC. This sequence encodes CAAARGGQYEQYF.

The J gene is TRBJ1-1, the V gene TRBV28; D is uncertain. The CDR3 loop spans 19 amino acids. Trimming removed 2 bases at V and 5 bases at J, with 27 bases between. Germline CDR1 reads MDHEN; CDR2 reads SYDVKM. CDR3 nucleotides: TGTGCCAGCAGTTTAATTCCCGTAGCAGGCGGTTTAAGGAGGACTGAAGCTTTCTTT. It is translated as CASSLIPVAGGLRRTEAFF.

V is TRBV11-2 and J is TRBJ1-1; D gene unclear. This CDR3 is 14 amino acids long. Germline V lookup: CDR1 SGHAT, CDR2 FQNNGV. Trimming took 0 bases from V and 7 from J, leaving 12 bases between them. The CDR3 nucleotides are TGTGCCAGCAGCTTAGATCCAGGCTTGGGTGAAGCTTTCTTT. This translates into CASSLDPGLGEAFF.